The rows below give T cell receptor beta chains drawn from one sample of a study of T cell changes during pregnancy in multiple sclerosis. Method: immunoSEQ multiplex PCR; TCRdb's copy keeps in-frame clones and lacks some. The repertoire holds 65,000 to 90,000 clones, with around 92% as singletons. Sequencing was performed on peripheral blood, taken before pregnancy. These receptors were collected from a female donor with multiple sclerosis, enrolled in a pregnancy study. CDR3s include the opening cysteine and the closing phenylalanine or tryptophan. Fields, in order: J gene, clone size, D gene, V gene, CDR3 protein, CDR3 DNA. D genes are given only for firm matches. Clone size is stated in some rows and not others, as once, few, many or a class when expanded.

>TRBJ2-1|NA|NA|TRBV6-5
CASSSGSSREQFF
TGTGCCAGCAGTTCAGGGTCCTCTCGTGAGCAGTTCTTC
>TRBJ1-2|NA|NA|TRBV4-1
CASSQEGVGALGYGYTF
TGCGCCAGCAGCCAAGAAGGGGTAGGGGCCCTTGGCTATGGCTACACCTTC
>TRBJ2-3|NA|TRBD2|TRBV27
CASSAAGGVDTQYF
TGTGCCAGCAGCGCAGCGGGAGGGGTGGATACGCAGTATTTT
>TRBJ1-1|NA|NA|TRBV4-1
CASSPLEEGTEAFF
TGCGCCAGCAGCCCCCTGGAGGAAGGGACAGAAGCTTTCTTT
>TRBJ1-4|once|TRBD1|TRBV19
CASTGQALVGEKLFF
TGTGCCAGTACCGGACAGGCGCTGGTGGGAGAAAAACTGTTTTTT
>TRBJ2-7|NA|TRBD1|TRBV19
CASSLRDSYEQYF
TGTGCCAGTAGCCTCCGGGACAGCTACGAGCAGTACTTC
>TRBJ2-6|NA|NA|TRBV9
CASSPTVRTGSGANVLTF
TGTGCCAGCAGCCCAACGGTTCGTACAGGGTCTGGGGCCAACGTCCTGACTTTC
>TRBJ2-1|NA|NA|TRBV16
CASSQFRGHEQFF
TGTGCCAGCAGCCAATTCAGAGGTCATGAGCAGTTCTTC
>TRBJ1-2|NA|TRBD1|TRBV2
CASTLIRGGGDYGYTF
TGTGCCAGCACCCTAATCAGAGGAGGGGGCGACTATGGCTACACCTTC
>TRBJ1-4|NA|NA|TRBV10-3
CAISESGGEKLFF
TGTGCCATCAGTGAGTCCGGGGGTGAAAAACTGTTTTTT
>TRBJ2-1|NA|TRBD2|TRBV27
CASSTGLADYNEQFF
TGTGCCAGCAGTACGGGACTAGCGGATTACAATGAGCAGTTCTTC
>TRBJ2-2|NA|TRBD1|TRBV6-6
CASRVDRGSTGELFF
TGTGCCAGCAGAGTCGACAGGGGGAGCACCGGGGAGCTGTTTTTT
>TRBJ2-6|NA|NA|TRBV28
CASSAGGLRLPPGANVLTF
TGTGCCAGCAGTGCCGGAGGACTCCGACTCCCCCCTGGGGCCAACGTCCTGACTTTC
>TRBJ2-2|NA|TRBD2|TRBV5-1
CASSLTSGSPGELFF
TGCGCCAGCAGCTTGACTAGCGGGAGCCCCGGGGAGCTGTTTTTT